Following are 8 T cell receptor beta chains from one sample sequenced in a study of blood T cell repertoires in COVID-19. Sequenced by immunoSEQ multiplex PCR; TCRdb stores in-frame clones only, minus some. The sample yields some 90,000 clones, 87% seen once. The material sequenced was peripheral blood. The receptors come from a woman aged 60-75 years with COVID-19, enrolled during active disease.

The chain carries TRBV9 and TRBJ1-2; unclear D gene. Germline V gene sequence: CDR1 SGDLS, CDR2 YYNGEE. Trimming took off 0 bases at V and 5 bases at J, with 14 bases between the two ends. CDR3 length equals 15 residues. The CDR3 loop is CASSVATADYYGYTF. For the CDR3, the DNA is TGTGCCAGCAGCGTAGCCACAGCCGACTATTATGGCTACACCTTC.

The chain couples TRBV6-4 to TRBJ2-2, with 10 positions matching TRBD2. The germline V gene has CDR1 MRHNA and CDR2 SNTAGT. This CDR3 contains 16 residues. V dropped 2 bases and J dropped 4; count of bases not matched to a gene: 4. CDR3 sequence (DNA): TGTGCCAGCAGTGACGGAGCGGGGGGGAGCACCGGGGAGCTGTTTTTT. Protein: CASSDGAGGSTGELFF.

The chain combines TRBV7-9 with TRBJ2-7, with TRBD1 matching 11 bases. Looked up from germline, CDR1 is SEHNR and CDR2 is FQNEAQ (reference sequence). The CDR3 is made up of 14 amino acids. The V segment lost 5 bases and the J segment 6 bases; nucleotides outside the gene matches: 6. CDR3 residues: CASSRGQGAFEQYF. The CDR3 nucleotides read TGTGCCAGCAGCCGAGGACAGGGGGCGTTCGAGCAGTACTTC.

J is TRBJ2-7 and V is TRBV3-1 (or the pseudogene TRBV3-2); TRBD2 matches at 11 bases. The CDR3 runs 17 residues. The V segment lost 1 base and the J segment 0 bases; nucleotides outside the gene matches: 5. In germline, CDR1 is LGHDT, CDR2 YNNKEL (reference sequence). As DNA, the CDR3 is TGTGCCAGCAGCCAAGTGCCTAGCGGGGGGATCTCCTACGAGCAGTACTTC. It translates to CASSQVPSGGISYEQYF.

The genes are TRBV4-3 and TRBJ2-1, with D tentatively TRBD2 (5 bases). Germline CDR1 LGHNA, CDR2 YSLEER. The CDR3 loop spans 16 amino acids. The V end was cut by 0 bases, the J end by 5 bases, with 14 bases between. The CDR3 region is CASSQDHSGEDNEQFF. Here the CDR3 DNA reads TGCGCCAGCAGCCAAGATCACAGCGGCGAAGACAATGAGCAGTTCTTC.

J is TRBJ2-7 and V is TRBV28, with 9 bases matching TRBD1. The CDR3 runs 16 residues. Germline CDR1 reads MDHEN; CDR2 reads SYDVKM. The junction had 15 bases not matched to a gene; V was cut back by 6 bases and J by 6 bases. CDR3 protein: CASRGTGTFTAGEQYF. Written as DNA, the CDR3 is TGTGCCAGCAGGGGGACAGGGACTTTCACTGCGGGCGAGCAGTACTTC.

V gene TRBV19 combines with J gene TRBJ1-5; 7 nucleotides match TRBD1. The junction had 7 bases not matched to a gene; V was cut back by 5 bases and J by 6 bases. The CDR3 has 14 amino acids. Germline assignment: CDR1 LNHDA and CDR2 SQIVND (reference sequence). Here the CDR3 DNA reads TGTGCCAGTAGTCCGTCGACAGGGTTTCAGCCCCAGCATTTT. Translation gives CASSPSTGFQPQHF.

This chain uses TRBV28 with TRBJ2-7; D call uncertain. V gave up 2 bases and J gave up 5 bases, with 7 bases separating them. The CDR3 is 12 amino acids. Germline CDR1 reads MDHEN; CDR2 reads SYDVKM. CDR3 residues: CASSLTGHEQYF. The CDR3 DNA is TGTGCCAGCAGTTTAACCGGTCACGAGCAGTACTTC.